This TCR beta chain was identified in a study of cytomegalovirus exposure and HLA in healthy donors. As to this clone: Its matching antigen is unknown.

V was cut by 2 bases and J by 0 bases, with 11 bases left in between. The CDR3 runs to 15 residues. Germline loops: CDR1 MNHEY, CDR2 SMNVEV (reference sequence). Overall study results and limits: TCR beta chain V- and J-gene trimming was linked, in a later analysis, to a missense variant in DCLRE1C. A reported reduction in N-insertions relative to the approximately 600-donor mean was seen in an Asian-associated ancestry cluster in a later analysis. Reportedly, cytomegalovirus status was diagnosed with high sensitivity and specificity. The majority of CMV-associated TCR beta chains were reported as apparently HLA-restricted in a later analysis.

The PCR used 60 Vbeta and 13 Jbeta primers. Sequencing used immunoSEQ multiplex PCR; TCRdb keeps in-frame clones, though not all of them. The sample contains about 270,000 clones, roughly two thirds of which appear only once. The sequenced material came from PBMCs. The chain couples TRBV27 to TRBJ2-7; no definite D call. This sequence originates from a female donor in good health and CMV-seronegative. The CDR3: CASSLGTQVSYEQYF. The CDR3, as DNA: TGTGCCAGCAGTTTAGGCACCCAAGTCTCCTACGAGCAGTACTTC.